The 27 T cell receptor beta chains reported below all come from one sample, sequenced in a study of blood T cell repertoires in COVID-19. This table comes from immunoSEQ multiplex PCR, and its TCRdb copy is limited to in-frame clones, with some not included. The repertoire holds more than 80,000 clones, with about 90% as singletons. Sequencing input: peripheral blood. The receptors shown here come from a man between 18 and 35 years old with COVID-19, enrolled during active disease.

For the CDR3, the DNA is TGTGCCAGCAGCGTAGACCCCGGGGGGCCGAACACTGAAGCTTTCTTT. Amino acids: CASSVDPGGPNTEAFF. V gene TRBV9 combines with J gene TRBJ1-1; D is perhaps TRBD1 (6 bases). CDR1 and CDR2 from the germline V gene are SGDLS and YYNGEE. The CDR3 is 16 amino acids. The V and J ends lost 0 bases and 1 base respectively, with 13 bases between them. Using reference TRBV9 and TRBJ1-1 for the parts outside the CDR3, the full variable domain is DSGVTQTPKHLITATGQRVTLRCSPRSGDLSVYWYQQSLDQGLQFLIQYYNGEERAKGNILERFSAQQFPDLHSELNLSSLELGDSALYFCASSVDPGGPNTEAFFGQGTRLTVV.

In DNA form, the CDR3 reads TGTGCCAGCAGCTTAGCGTATGGCGGATACACAGATACGCAGTATTTT. This encodes CASSLAYGGYTDTQYF. V and J are TRBV7-9 and TRBJ2-3; D is uncertain. With 0 bases removed from V and 2 bases from J, the gap between germline ends came to 12 bases. Per germline, CDR1 SEHNR and CDR2 FQNEAQ (reference sequence). The CDR3 length is 16 residues.

This chain joins TRBV6-1 and TRBJ1-5, with unresolved D. This CDR3 has 14 residues. The germline CDR1 and CDR2 sequences are MNHNS and SASEGT. Trimming pared 0 bases from V and 9 bases from J, leaving 12 bases between. In nucleotides, the CDR3 is TGTGCCAGCAGTGAAGCCCTTCGGTCCGGGCCCCAGCATTTT. Its protein product is CASSEALRSGPQHF.

This clone was seen just once. The rearrangement links TRBV4-2 to TRBJ2-1; D call uncertain. Trimming took 2 bases from V and 10 from J, leaving 6 bases between them. The germline V gene has CDR1 LGHNA and CDR2 YNFKEQ. CDR3 length equals 11 residues. The CDR3 DNA reads as TGTGCCAGCAGCCAATCCGGGGAGCAGTTCTTC. This encodes CASSQSGEQFF.

The J gene is TRBJ2-3, the V gene TRBV7-2; 9 nucleotides align to TRBD2. The CDR3 extends over 14 amino acids. The V and J ends lost 5 bases and 3 bases, in that order; junction bases with no gene match: 3. CDR1 is SGHTA and CDR2 is FQGNSA in the germline V gene. DNA of the CDR3: TGTGCCAGCAGCAGGACTAGCGTTACAGATACGCAGTATTTT. Translated: CASSRTSVTDTQYF.

The chain carries TRBV19 and TRBJ1-5; tentative D call: TRBD1 (5 bases). Germline V gives CDR1 LNHDA, CDR2 SQIVND (reference sequence). V lost 7 bases to trimming and J lost 2 bases, with 18 bases between them. The CDR3 length is 16 residues. The CDR3, as DNA: TGTGCCAGTAATACTGGGGGGGGATTCGGCAATCAGCCCCAGCATTTT. Its protein is CASNTGGGFGNQPQHF.

V and J are TRBV15 and TRBJ2-7; a possible D gene is TRBD1 (6 bases). Deletions cut 5 bases from V and 7 bases from J, with 18 bases between. The CDR3 loop spans 14 amino acids. CDR1 is LNHNV, CDR2 YYDKDF, per germline (reference sequence). CDR3 protein: CATSGGFSAQEQYF. The CDR3 bases are TGTGCCACCAGCGGGGGCTTCTCAGCTCAGGAGCAGTACTTC. Together with reference TRBV15 and TRBJ2-7, the CDR3 gives the full variable domain: DAMVIQNPRYQVTQFGKPVTLSCSQTLNHNVMYWYQQKSSQAPKLLFHYYDKDFNNEADTPDNFQSRRPNTSFCFLDIRSPGLGDTAMYLCATSGGFSAQEQYFGPGTRLTVT.

This chain links TRBV28 with TRBJ2-7; a weak D match, TRBD2 (6 bases). Trimming removed 10 bases from V and 0 bases from J, with 10 bases in between. The CDR3 length is 12 residues. Per the germline V gene, CDR1 is MDHEN and CDR2 is SYDVKM. The CDR3 sequence is CATRGPSYEQYF. In DNA, the CDR3 is TGTGCCACGCGGGGACCCTCCTACGAGCAGTACTTC.

This clone was seen only a few times. The chain joins TRBV4-3 to TRBJ2-7, with a tentative D call TRBD2 (5 bases). This CDR3 has 14 residues. Germline lookup yields CDR1 LGHNA and CDR2 YSLEER. Trimming left V 0 bases short and J 7 bases short, with 13 bases between. CDR3 in DNA: TGCGCCAGCAGCCAAGATCGAGGCGGGCGGGAGCAGTACTTC. It encodes CASSQDRGGREQYF.

The chain combines TRBV6-2 or TRBV6-3 with TRBJ2-4; the match to TRBD1 covers 8 bases. V lost 0 bases, J lost 0 bases, and 7 bases stayed unmatched. This CDR3 region has 18 residues. Germline CDR1 and CDR2: MNHEY and SVGEGT. CDR3 loop: CASSYSRPGGLAKNIQYF. CDR3 coding DNA: TGTGCCAGCAGTTACTCAAGGCCAGGGGGCTTAGCCAAAAACATTCAGTACTTC.

V and J are TRBV7-9 and TRBJ1-2; 10 bases are a match to TRBD1. The germline gives CDR1 SEHNR, CDR2 FQNEAQ (reference sequence). With 5 bases clipped from V and 2 bases from J, the junction kept 8 bases outside the gene matches. This CDR3 contains 16 residues. The CDR3 sequence: CASSPNDRGPNYGYTF. Here the CDR3 DNA reads TGTGCCAGCAGCCCTAATGACAGGGGGCCAAACTATGGCTACACCTTC.

V is TRBV5-1 and J is TRBJ1-2; TRBD1 matches at 9 bases. The CDR3 consists of 15 residues. CDR1 and CDR2 from the germline V gene are SGHRS and YFSETQ. Unmatched junction bases numbered 9, after V lost 5 bases and J lost 4 bases. The CDR3, as DNA: TGCGCCAGCAGATATTCCACAGGGGGCCCCTATGGCTACACCTTC. Translation: CASRYSTGGPYGYTF.

The chain joins TRBV28 to TRBJ2-7; D is possibly TRBD1 (8 bases). The CDR3 runs to 14 residues. Germline V gives CDR1 MDHEN, CDR2 SYDVKM. V was pared by 8 bases and J by 4 bases, with 18 bases between. CDR3 region: CASPPEQGGYEQYF. CDR3 coding DNA: TGTGCCAGCCCCCCGGAACAGGGGGGGTACGAGCAGTACTTC.

The V gene is TRBV6-2 or TRBV6-3, the J gene TRBJ2-7, with 9 bases fitting TRBD1. There are 14 residues in the CDR3. V lost 6 bases, J lost 5 bases, and 8 bases stayed unmatched. From germline, CDR1 is MNHEY and CDR2 SVGEGT. The CDR3 DNA reads as TGTGCCAGCAGCCGAACGGACAGGGGTCACGAGCAGTACTTC. Translating it yields CASSRTDRGHEQYF.

This clone appeared once. V is TRBV4-3 and J is TRBJ2-7, with a tentative D call TRBD2 (6 bases). Germline V lookup: CDR1 LGHNA, CDR2 YSLEER. The CDR3 has 16 residues. V dropped 0 bases and J dropped 2 bases, with 14 bases sitting between them. CDR3: CASSQDAGTATYEQYF. CDR3 nucleotide sequence: TGCGCCAGCAGCCAAGATGCGGGGACTGCGACCTACGAGCAGTACTTC.

J is TRBJ1-1 and V is TRBV21-1. TRBV21-1 is flagged as a pseudogene. The CDR3 length is 18 residues. The CDR3 sequence is CASSPHGQIRGADTEAFF. The DNA of the CDR3 is TGTGCCAGCAGCCCCCATGGCCAGATTCGGGGGGCGGACACTGAAGCTTTCTTT.

This sequence joins TRBV11-3 and TRBJ2-3, with D maybe TRBD2 (6 bases). Trimming took off 1 base at V and 0 bases at J, with 8 bases between the two ends. Germline assignment: CDR1 SGHNT and CDR2 YENEEA. The CDR3 contains 15 residues. The CDR3 loop is CASSLAGTSTDTQYF. CDR3 nucleotide sequence: TGTGCCAGCAGCTTAGCGGGGACTAGCACAGATACGCAGTATTTT.

The V gene is TRBV11-3, the J gene TRBJ2-3; D is unresolved. Trimming stripped 1 base from V and 5 bases from J, with 4 bases between. The CDR3 sequence is 12 residues long. Germline CDR1 reads SGHNT; CDR2 reads YENEEA. The CDR3 DNA is TGTGCCAGCAGCTTAGCGGGAGATACGCAGTATTTT. Its protein product is CASSLAGDTQYF.

The chain employs TRBV13 and TRBJ2-7; 7 nucleotides line up with TRBD2. Per germline, CDR1 PRHDT and CDR2 FYEKMQ (reference sequence). With 2 bases clipped from V and 2 bases from J, the junction kept 3 bases outside the gene matches. CDR3 length: 14 residues. The CDR3 nucleotides are TGTGCCAGCAGCTTAAGTGGACTAGCCTACGAGCAGTACTTC. Its protein product is CASSLSGLAYEQYF.

J is TRBJ2-7 and V is TRBV7-9; possible D gene TRBD2, 6 bases. CDR3 length: 14 amino acids. With 1 base removed from V and 6 bases from J, the gap between germline ends came to 13 bases. CDR1 is SEHNR, CDR2 FQNEAQ, per germline (reference sequence). The CDR3 bases are TGTGCCAGCAGCTTAGGCGGGAACAGCTTCGAGCAGTACTTC. Translated, it gives CASSLGGNSFEQYF.

The chain carries TRBV3-1 (or the pseudogene TRBV3-2) and TRBJ1-1, with a weak D call TRBD1 (5 bases). Trimming removed 1 base at V and 6 bases at J, with 15 bases between. The CDR3 is 15 residues long. Germline V gene sequence: CDR1 LGHDT, CDR2 YNNKEL (reference sequence). DNA of the CDR3: TGTGCCAGCAGCCAAGGATACGGGGGTAGGGCTGAAGCTTTCTTT. Protein: CASSQGYGGRAEAFF.

V and J are TRBV6-5 and TRBJ1-1; D uncertain. CDR1 and CDR2 (germline): MNHEY, SVGAGI. The length of the CDR3 is 13 residues. The V and J ends lost 0 bases and 1 base respectively, with 3 bases between them. Here the CDR3 DNA reads TGTGCCAGCAGTTACTCGCGGAACACTGAAGCTTTCTTT. Protein product: CASSYSRNTEAFF.

The chain has TRBV7-8 and TRBJ2-7; perhaps TRBD2 as D (6 bases). CDR3 length: 15 amino acids. V was clipped by 5 bases and J by 0 bases, with 14 bases between them. Germline values: CDR1 SGHVS, CDR2 FQNEAQ. CDR3 sequence: CASSPGTVSSYEQYF. For the CDR3, the DNA is TGTGCCAGCAGCCCCGGGACTGTGAGCTCCTACGAGCAGTACTTC.

The gene calls are TRBV25-1 and TRBJ2-1; TRBD1 is a possible D gene (6 bases). Trimming left V 3 bases short and J 1 base short, with 10 bases between. CDR3 length equals 15 residues. Germline CDR1 and CDR2: MGHDK and SYGVNS. The DNA of the CDR3 is TGTGCCAGCAGTGACACAGGGTTGTCCTACAATGAGCAGTTCTTC. Encoded protein: CASSDTGLSYNEQFF.

The V gene is TRBV7-9, the J gene TRBJ2-7; TRBD1 is a possible D gene (5 bases). This CDR3 region has 12 residues. Germline-derived CDR1 and CDR2 are SEHNR and FQNEAQ (reference sequence). Trimming took off 9 bases at V and 4 bases at J, with 13 bases between the two ends. CDR3 DNA: TGTGCCAGTGGCAGGGCGGAGTACGAGCAGTACTTC. Its protein is CASGRAEYEQYF. Full variable domain (rest looked up from reference TRBV7-9 and TRBJ2-7): DTGVSQNPRHKITKRGQNVTFRCDPISEHNRLYWYRQTLGQGPEFLTYFQNEAQLEKSRLLSDRFSAERPKGSFSTLEIQRTEQGDSAMYLCASGRAEYEQYFGPGTRLTVT.

The rearrangement joins TRBV19 to TRBJ2-7, with 7 bases fitting TRBD1. Germline loops: CDR1 LNHDA, CDR2 SQIVND (reference sequence). V gave up 4 bases and J gave up 3 bases; unmatched junction bases: 6. The CDR3 sequence is 14 residues long. The CDR3 DNA is TGTGCCAGTAGTACGGGACAGACTTTCTACGAGCAGTACTTC. Translated: CASSTGQTFYEQYF.

The gene calls are TRBV27 and TRBJ2-7, with 10 bases that match TRBD2. Germline V gives CDR1 MNHEY, CDR2 SMNVEV (reference sequence). The CDR3 is 15 residues long. Trimming at V came to 0 bases and at J to 3 bases, leaving 2 bases not matched to a gene. The CDR3 loop is CASSLSASGSYEQYF. CDR3 in DNA: TGTGCCAGCAGTTTATCGGCTAGCGGGAGCTACGAGCAGTACTTC.